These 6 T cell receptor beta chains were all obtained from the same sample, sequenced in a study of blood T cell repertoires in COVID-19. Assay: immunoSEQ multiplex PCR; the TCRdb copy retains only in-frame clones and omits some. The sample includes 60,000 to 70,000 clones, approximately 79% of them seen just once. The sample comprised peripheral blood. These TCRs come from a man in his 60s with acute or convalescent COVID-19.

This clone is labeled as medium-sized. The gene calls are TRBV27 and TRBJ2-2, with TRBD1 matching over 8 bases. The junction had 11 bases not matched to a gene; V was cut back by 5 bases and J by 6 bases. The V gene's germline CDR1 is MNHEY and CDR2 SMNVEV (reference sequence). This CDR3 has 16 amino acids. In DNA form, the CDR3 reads TGTGCCAGCAGTCAAAATATAGACAGGGGCCCCGGGGAGCTGTTTTTT. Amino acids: CASSQNIDRGPGELFF.

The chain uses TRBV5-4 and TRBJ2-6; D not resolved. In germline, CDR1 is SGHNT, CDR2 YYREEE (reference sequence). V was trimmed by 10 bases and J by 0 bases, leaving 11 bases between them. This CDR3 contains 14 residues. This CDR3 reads CAGISGSGANVLTF. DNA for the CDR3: TGTGCCGGCATATCGGGCTCTGGGGCCAACGTCCTGACTTTC.

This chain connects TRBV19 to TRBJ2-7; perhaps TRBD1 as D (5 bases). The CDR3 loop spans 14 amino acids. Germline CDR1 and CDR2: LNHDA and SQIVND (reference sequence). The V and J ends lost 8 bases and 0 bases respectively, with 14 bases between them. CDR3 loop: CASSPTDNSYEQYV. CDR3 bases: TGTGCCAGTTCCCCCACGGACAACTCCTACGAGCAGTACGTC.

CDR3 region: CATSRGQGGGTGELFF. The CDR3 DNA is TGTGCCACCAGCAGAGGGCAGGGCGGGGGAACCGGGGAGCTGTTTTTT. The V gene is TRBV15, the J gene TRBJ2-2, with 7 bases identical to TRBD2. The CDR3 sequence is 16 residues long. Germline assignment: CDR1 LNHNV and CDR2 YYDKDF (reference sequence). V dropped 1 base and J dropped 5; count of bases not matched to a gene: 7.

This CDR3 reads CASSSGTGGWINSPLHF. In DNA form, the CDR3 reads TGTGCCAGTTCCTCCGGGACAGGCGGATGGATCAATTCACCCCTCCACTTT. The rearrangement uses TRBV19 and TRBJ1-6, with TRBD1 matching over 8 bases. CDR1 LNHDA and CDR2 SQIVND come from the germline V gene (reference sequence). This CDR3 is 17 amino acids long. V shed 8 bases, J shed 7 bases, and the junction held 16 bases outside the gene matches.

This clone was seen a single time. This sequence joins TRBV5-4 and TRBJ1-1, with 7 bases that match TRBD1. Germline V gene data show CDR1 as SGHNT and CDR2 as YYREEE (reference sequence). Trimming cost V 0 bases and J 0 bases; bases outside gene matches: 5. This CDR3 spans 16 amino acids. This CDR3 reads CASSLGGQSMNTEAFF. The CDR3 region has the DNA TGTGCCAGCAGCTTGGGGGGACAGAGTATGAACACTGAAGCTTTCTTT. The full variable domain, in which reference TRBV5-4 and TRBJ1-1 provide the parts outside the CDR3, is ETGVTQSPTHLIKTRGQQVTLRCSSQSGHNTVSWYQQALGQGPQFIFQYYREEENGRGNFPPRFSGLQFPNYSSELNVNALELDDSALYLCASSLGGQSMNTEAFFGQGTRLTVV.